Here is one T cell receptor beta chain with its context. The target antigen is unknown. Libraries were prepared by immunoSEQ multiplex PCR; TCRdb keeps only in-frame clonotypes and omits some of them. The sample includes some 14,000 clones, about four fifths of them seen just once. The sample belongs to a study of early stage breast cancer tumors. Study in general: Samples were sequenced at about 9.7-fold average coverage. General study results and limits: Unsorted bulk genomic DNA sequencing lacked pairing and functional marker data. Comparing each tissue with blood distinguished tumor from normal in most of the 16 patients. Compared with adjacent normal breast, tumors showed around 2.5-fold denser, more clonal T cells.

Trimming pared 6 bases from V and 0 bases from J, leaving 10 bases between. Germline V gene lookup returns CDR1 LNHDA and CDR2 SQIVND (reference sequence). This CDR3 spans 14 amino acids. The sample was normal breast tissue next to the tumor. The sequence was obtained from a person between 30 and 45 years old with breast cancer. The chain combines TRBV19 with TRBJ2-3; tentative D call: TRBD2 (6 bases). The CDR3 here is CASRRGPSTDTQYF. CDR3 nucleotides: TGTGCCAGTAGGCGGGGACCAAGCACAGATACGCAGTATTTT.